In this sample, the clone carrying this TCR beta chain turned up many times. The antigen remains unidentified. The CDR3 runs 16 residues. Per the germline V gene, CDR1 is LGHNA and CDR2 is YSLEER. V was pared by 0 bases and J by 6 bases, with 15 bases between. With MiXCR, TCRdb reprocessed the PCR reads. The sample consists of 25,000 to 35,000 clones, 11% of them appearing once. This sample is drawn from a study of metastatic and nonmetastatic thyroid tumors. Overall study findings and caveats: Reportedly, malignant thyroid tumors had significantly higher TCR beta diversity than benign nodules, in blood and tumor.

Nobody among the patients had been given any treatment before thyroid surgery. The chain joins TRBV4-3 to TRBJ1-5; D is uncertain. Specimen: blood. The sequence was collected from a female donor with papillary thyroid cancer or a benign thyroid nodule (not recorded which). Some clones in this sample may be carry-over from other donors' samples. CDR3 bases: TGCGCCAGCAGCCAAGACTCCGGGGTCTCCGCTCAGCCCCAGCATTTT. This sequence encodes CASSQDSGVSAQPQHF.